Listed here are 12 T cell receptor beta chains from one sample, sequenced in a study of neurological immune-mediated disorders. TCRdb fed the 5' RACE reads into MiXCR, producing one record per CDR3 protein. This table holds about 14,000 distinct CDR3 sequences, approximately 13% found once. Specimen: CD8+ T cells from blood. Source of these receptors: a female donor with HTLV-1-associated myelopathy (HAM/TSP).

This clonotype was detected ten times or more. The chain employs TRBV5-1 and TRBJ2-7; perhaps TRBD2 as D (6 bases). Germline values: CDR1 SGHRS, CDR2 YFSETQ. The germline V and J ends were trimmed by 0 bases and 4 bases, with 20 bases remaining between them. This CDR3 has 17 amino acids. The DNA of the CDR3 is TGCGCCAGCAGCTTGGAGTGGAGGCCGCCGGAGGGGTACGAGCAGTACTTC. Translated: CASSLEWRPPEGYEQYF.

This clonotype was counted many times. The chain employs TRBV5-1 and TRBJ2-3; 10 bases are shared with TRBD2. CDR3 size: 17 residues. CDR1 is SGHRS and CDR2 is YFSETQ in the germline V gene. V gave up 4 bases and J gave up 3 bases; unmatched junction bases: 11. The CDR3 spells CASSQPASGGPTDTQYF. CDR3 in DNA: TGCGCCAGCAGCCAGCCCGCTAGCGGGGGCCCTACAGATACGCAGTATTTT. Variable domain in full (rest from reference TRBV5-1 and TRBJ2-3): KAGVTQTPRYLIKTRGQQVTLSCSPISGHRSVSWYQQTPGQGLQFLFEYFSETQRNKGNFPGRFSGRQFSNSRSEMNVSTLELGDSALYLCASSQPASGGPTDTQYFGPGTRLTVL.

This clonotype was recorded at least ten times. V usage is TRBV5-5 and J usage is TRBJ1-1; 7 bases map to TRBD1. This CDR3 is built from 15 residues. The V and J ends lost 4 bases and 3 bases, in that order; junction bases with no gene match: 9. In germline, CDR1 is SGHKS, CDR2 YYEKEE (reference sequence). DNA for the CDR3: TGTGCCAGCAGCCACCGACAGGGAGAGTACACTGAAGCTTTCTTT. Residues: CASSHRQGEYTEAFF.

This clonotype was found many times. The chain links TRBV12-3 or TRBV12-4 to TRBJ2-3, with a possible D match to TRBD2 (5 bases). V was shortened by 7 bases and J by 2 bases, with 13 bases between the two germline ends. The CDR3 consists of 14 residues. CDR3 in DNA: TGTGCCAGCACCCCCGAGGGCCACACAGATACGCAGTATTTT. Translation gives CASTPEGHTDTQYF.

This clonotype was observed at least ten times. The gene calls are TRBV5-1 and TRBJ2-1; 8 nucleotides line up with TRBD2. The length of the CDR3 is 13 residues. After removal of 5 bases from V and 5 bases from J, the junction contained 3 bases not matched to a gene. In germline, CDR1 is SGHRS, CDR2 YFSETQ. CDR3 sequence reads: CASRAAGDNEQFF. The DNA for the CDR3 is TGCGCCAGCAGAGCAGCGGGAGACAATGAGCAGTTCTTC.

The CDR3 here is CASSAAGASNTGELFF. The CDR3 DNA is TGTGCCAGTAGCGCAGCAGGGGCGAGCAACACCGGGGAGCTGTTTTTT. The rearrangement links TRBV19 to TRBJ2-2; a weak D match, TRBD1 (6 bases). This CDR3 has 16 residues. Germline V lookup: CDR1 LNHDA, CDR2 SQIVND (reference sequence). Trimming took 6 bases from V and 2 from J, leaving 16 bases between them.

The chain couples TRBV29-1 to TRBJ2-7; TRBD1 is a possible D gene (9 bases). Between the trimmed V and J ends, which lost 7 bases and 2 bases, there was a span of 39 bases. From germline, CDR1 is SQVTM and CDR2 ANQGSEA. This CDR3 region has 21 residues. The CDR3 nucleotides are TGCAGCGCCCTCACAGGGGGCATACCCAACGGGATAGCGGGAAGACCCTACGAGCAGTACTTC. Translation gives CSALTGGIPNGIAGRPYEQYF.

Many counts were recorded for this clonotype. The chain combines TRBV20-1 with TRBJ2-1; TRBD1 matches 10 bases. Germline V CDR1 and CDR2: DFQATT, SNEGSKA (reference sequence). The V gene end was trimmed by 4 bases and the J gene end by 6 bases; junction bases not matched to a gene: 9. CDR3 length: 15 residues. The CDR3 spells CSAISGTGDSNEQFF. DNA of the CDR3: TGCAGTGCTATTTCCGGGACAGGGGACTCCAATGAGCAGTTCTTC.

This clonotype was observed at least ten times. The chain uses TRBV7-6 and TRBJ1-2, with D possibly being TRBD1 (5 bases). This CDR3 spans 16 amino acids. CDR1 is SGHVS and CDR2 is FNYEAQ in the germline V gene. Trimming shortened V by 5 bases and J by 2 bases, and 18 bases separated the two germline ends. CDR3 in DNA: TGTGCCAGCAGCCAGGGTCCCGTATGGGGAAACTATGGCTACACCTTC. It translates to CASSQGPVWGNYGYTF.

This clonotype showed up many times. The gene calls are TRBV5-6 and TRBJ2-5; the D gene is possibly TRBD1 (6 bases). Trimming removed 3 bases at V and 3 bases at J, with 9 bases between. The germline V gene has CDR1 SGHDT and CDR2 YYEEEE. This CDR3 region has 13 residues. The CDR3 reads CASSWTDEETQYF. The CDR3 region has the DNA TGTGCCAGCAGCTGGACAGATGAAGAGACCCAGTACTTC.

The table lists this clonotype with many counts. The rearrangement joins TRBV20-1 to TRBJ2-5; D is unresolved. Trimming shortened V by 0 bases and J by 2 bases, and 19 bases separated the two germline ends. This CDR3 spans 17 amino acids. Germline-derived CDR1 and CDR2 are DFQATT and SNEGSKA (reference sequence). The CDR3 region is CSAREIATFITQETQYF. CDR3 coding DNA: TGCAGTGCTAGAGAAATAGCCACCTTCATTACTCAAGAGACCCAGTACTTC.

This clonotype was found many times. The chain links TRBV27 to TRBJ1-1, with D unclear. The CDR3 contains 14 residues. In germline, CDR1 is MNHEY, CDR2 SMNVEV (reference sequence). Trimming took 2 bases from V and 4 from J, leaving 11 bases between them. The CDR3 DNA reads as TGTGCCAGCAGTTTAATCCGAGGGAGCACTGAAGCTTTCTTT. It encodes CASSLIRGSTEAFF.